Below, one TCR beta chain is given with its context. The antigen remains unidentified. Trimming cost V 3 bases and J 15 bases, with 13 bases left between them. This CDR3 is built from 11 residues. Germline V gives CDR1 SGDLS, CDR2 YYNGEE. The sample is drawn from a study of cytotoxic CD8 clonotypes in ibrutinib-treated CLL. About the research overall: Recorded responses included some 24 partial and 2 complete; following median about 68 months, approximately 15 stayed remitted and about 12 progressed. Response samples were taken after a median of approximately 11 months on treatment, range 6 to 36. General study results and limits: The study found clonality rose at ibrutinib response, then fell toward baseline at progression.

Data came from immunoSEQ multiplex PCR; TCRdb stores just in-frame clones and leaves some out. The sample consists of some 19,000 clones, 81% of them appearing once. The sequences come from PBMCs, collected before ibrutinib treatment. The rearrangement links TRBV9 to TRBJ2-1; D possibly matches TRBD1 or TRBD2 (5 bases each). The clonotype was recovered from a human donor with chronic lymphocytic leukemia. Written as DNA, the CDR3 is TGTGCCAGCAGCGCCGAGGGGCGATGGTTCTTC. It yields the protein CASSAEGRWFF.